These 25 T cell receptor beta chains were all obtained from the same sample, sequenced in a study of shared clonotypes between healthy human individuals. The naive CD8 population came from CD45RO-negative cells selected for CCR7, without terminally differentiated effector memory CD45RA+ cells. Sequencing used immunoSEQ multiplex PCR; TCRdb keeps in-frame clones, though not all of them. The sample records approximately 2,200,000 clones, about 93% being singletons. The sequenced sample was naive CD8+ T cells from PBMCs. These receptors were taken from a man younger than 35 in good health. Some clones in this sample may be carry-over from other donors' samples.

For the CDR3, the DNA is TGTGCCAGCAGCTTAGGGTGGACAGGGGGCCTTGACGAGCAGTACTTC. It encodes CASSLGWTGGLDEQYF. The J gene is TRBJ2-7, the V gene TRBV11-2; 11 bases agree with TRBD1. The CDR3 loop spans 16 amino acids. Germline V gene sequence: CDR1 SGHAT, CDR2 FQNNGV. The J segment lost 5 bases and the V segment lost 1 base, leaving 7 bases of the junction unmatched.

The chain couples TRBV18 to TRBJ2-1; unclear D gene. Germline CDR1 KGHSH, CDR2 LQKENI. V was shortened by 1 base and J by 3 bases, with 7 bases between the two germline ends. This CDR3 region has 14 residues. Written as DNA, the CDR3 is TGTGCCAGCTCACCACTGGATCTCTACAATGAGCAGTTCTTC. It translates to CASSPLDLYNEQFF.

About this clone: Other DNA sequences in this specimen translate into the identical CDR3. This chain uses TRBV6-1 with TRBJ2-3; D perhaps matches TRBD1 (6 bases). Germline V CDR1 and CDR2: MNHNS, SASEGT. The CDR3 totals 15 residues. Trimming left V 4 bases short and J 0 bases short, with 11 bases between. CDR3 protein: CASSGRTASTDTQYF. CDR3 nucleotides: TGTGCCAGCAGTGGTAGGACAGCGAGCACAGATACGCAGTATTTT.

The rearrangement uses TRBV6-1 and TRBJ1-2; 7 positions agree with TRBD1. CDR1 is MNHNS and CDR2 is SASEGT in the germline V gene. The CDR3 contains 15 residues. The V segment lost 0 bases and the J segment 4 bases; nucleotides outside the gene matches: 5. CDR3 DNA: TGTGCCAGCAGTGAAGCGTGGGGGACAGCCTATGGCTACACCTTC. Its translation: CASSEAWGTAYGYTF.

The chain combines TRBV27 with TRBJ2-7; 11 bases align to TRBD1. The V segment lost 5 bases and the J segment 0 bases; nucleotides outside the gene matches: 6. The length of the CDR3 is 16 residues. Germline CDR1 MNHEY, CDR2 SMNVEV (reference sequence). As DNA, the CDR3 is TGTGCCAGCAGTGTCCGGGACAGGGGGAGCTCCTACGAGCAGTACTTC. Translating gives CASSVRDRGSSYEQYF.

This chain joins TRBV9 and TRBJ1-2, with D perhaps TRBD1 (5 bases). This CDR3 spans 15 amino acids. Trimming removed 4 bases from V and 0 bases from J, with 13 bases in between. Germline V gene lookup returns CDR1 SGDLS and CDR2 YYNGEE. Here the CDR3 reads CASSLGSTANYGYTF. In nucleotides, the CDR3 is TGTGCCAGCAGCCTAGGATCGACAGCTAACTATGGCTACACCTTC.

Concerning this clone: This CDR3 is also generated by other DNA sequences in the sample. The chain carries TRBV6-6 and TRBJ2-7; the D gene is possibly TRBD1 (6 bases). The V end was cut by 0 bases, the J end by 2 bases, with 8 bases between. Germline CDR1 and CDR2: MNHNY and SVGAGI (reference sequence). The CDR3 consists of 14 residues. CDR3 protein: CASSYSRTAYEQYF. The CDR3 DNA reads TGTGCCAGCAGTTACTCCCGGACAGCCTACGAGCAGTACTTC.

The rearrangement links TRBV27 to TRBJ1-5, with D unresolved. The CDR3 extends over 14 amino acids. Germline V gene lookup returns CDR1 MNHEY and CDR2 SMNVEV (reference sequence). Trimming pared 2 bases from V and 3 bases from J, leaving 8 bases between. The CDR3 region has the DNA TGTGCCAGCAGTTTAGCCGGGCACAATCAGCCCCAGCATTTT. Its protein is CASSLAGHNQPQHF.

The chain has TRBV11-2 and TRBJ1-1, with D hard to call. The CDR3 is made up of 14 amino acids. Germline V lookup: CDR1 SGHAT, CDR2 FQNNGV. Trimming left V 1 base short and J 4 bases short, with 10 bases between. DNA for the CDR3: TGTGCCAGCAGCTTAGTTTCCCCCTCCACTGAAGCTTTCTTT. Its protein is CASSLVSPSTEAFF.

The V call is TRBV9, the J call TRBJ2-1; unclear D gene. Trimming removed 3 bases from V and 10 bases from J, with 17 bases in between. The germline V gene encodes CDR1 SGDLS and CDR2 YYNGEE. There are 14 residues in the CDR3. This chain's CDR3 is CASSEPTGVGEQFF. For the CDR3, the DNA is TGTGCCAGCAGCGAACCGACTGGAGTCGGGGAGCAGTTCTTC.

This rearrangement joins TRBV27 to TRBJ2-7, with D tentatively TRBD1 or TRBD2 (6 bases each). The V end lost 3 bases, the J end lost 4 bases, and 16 bases lay between the germline ends. CDR3 size: 15 residues. Germline CDR1 and CDR2: MNHEY and SMNVEV (reference sequence). The DNA of the CDR3 is TGTGCCAGCAGTTTTAAGGGGGGCAGGGGATACGAGCAGTACTTC. It is translated as CASSFKGGRGYEQYF.

Concerning this clone itself: Different DNA sequences within this sample yield the same CDR3. This chain joins TRBV11-2 and TRBJ2-7; 7 bases fit TRBD2. The V segment lost 0 bases and the J segment 5 bases; nucleotides outside the gene matches: 7. Germline CDR1 and CDR2: SGHAT and FQNNGV. The CDR3 totals 15 residues. The CDR3 loop reads CASSLEWREYDEQYF. Written as DNA, the CDR3 is TGTGCCAGCAGCTTAGAATGGCGGGAGTACGACGAGCAGTACTTC.

This rearrangement joins TRBV5-5 to TRBJ2-1; 8 bases align to TRBD1. Trimming removed 4 bases from V and 7 bases from J; junction bases left unmatched: 7. This CDR3 is built from 14 residues. The V gene's germline CDR1 is SGHKS and CDR2 YYEKEE (reference sequence). CDR3 sequence reads: CASSIDRGGNEQFF. CDR3 DNA: TGTGCCAGCAGCATTGACAGGGGCGGTAATGAGCAGTTCTTC.

The CDR3 nucleotides read TGTGCCAGCAGTGTCACTAGCGGGAGAGATACGCAGTATTTT. As protein: CASSVTSGRDTQYF. The chain links TRBV27 to TRBJ2-3; 11 nucleotides match TRBD2. Trimming removed 5 bases from V and 5 bases from J; junction bases left unmatched: 3. Germline V lookup: CDR1 MNHEY, CDR2 SMNVEV (reference sequence). This CDR3 comprises 14 residues.

This clone was recorded a few times. The J gene is TRBJ1-4, the V gene TRBV5-8; no clear D. The germline V gene encodes CDR1 SGHTS and CDR2 YDEGEE. V was pared by 5 bases and J by 6 bases, with 14 bases between. The CDR3 is made up of 14 amino acids. CDR3 sequence: CASSQPSAYEKLFF. The CDR3 DNA is TGTGCCAGCAGTCAACCCTCGGCTTATGAAAAACTGTTTTTT.

The chain recombines TRBV19 with TRBJ1-1; D not certain. The CDR3 has 15 residues. CDR1 and CDR2 from the germline V gene are LNHDA and SQIVND (reference sequence). With 4 bases removed from V and 0 bases from J, the gap between germline ends came to 12 bases. This CDR3 is CASSTHVPVNTEAFF. Written as DNA, the CDR3 is TGTGCCAGTAGTACCCACGTGCCGGTGAACACTGAAGCTTTCTTT.

This sequence joins TRBV4-3 and TRBJ2-2; 13 bases map to TRBD2. The germline CDR1 and CDR2 sequences are LGHNA and YSLEER. The CDR3 loop spans 19 amino acids. Trimming at V came to 1 base and at J to 8 bases, leaving 13 bases not matched to a gene. The CDR3 DNA follows: TGCGCCAGCAGCCAAGCGTTTCTATTAGGACTAGCGGGAGCTGGGGAGCTGTTTTTT. Protein product: CASSQAFLLGLAGAGELFF.

This clone was observed a few times. This rearrangement joins TRBV19 to TRBJ1-5; the match to TRBD1 covers 9 bases. Germline V gene sequence: CDR1 LNHDA, CDR2 SQIVND (reference sequence). The CDR3 totals 15 residues. Trimming cost V 2 bases and J 5 bases; bases outside gene matches: 4. Here the CDR3 DNA reads TGTGCCAGTAGTATAACAGGGGGCCCTTATCAGCCCCAGCATTTT. Protein product: CASSITGGPYQPQHF.

The J gene is TRBJ2-1, the V gene TRBV9; unclear D gene. Germline V gene sequence: CDR1 SGDLS, CDR2 YYNGEE. Trimming cost V 0 bases and J 8 bases, with 12 bases left between them. There are 14 residues in the CDR3. The CDR3 loop is CASSVADSSHEQFF. For the CDR3, the DNA is TGTGCCAGCAGCGTAGCGGATAGTTCGCATGAGCAGTTCTTC.

This sequence joins TRBV29-1 and TRBJ2-2, with 10 bases that match TRBD2. Germline V gene lookup returns CDR1 SQVTM and CDR2 ANQGSEA. Trimming took 2 bases from V and 7 from J; bases not matched to a gene: 7. CDR3 size: 15 residues. CDR3 residues: CSVESSGRANGELFF. CDR3 in DNA: TGCAGCGTTGAATCGAGCGGGAGGGCCAACGGGGAGCTGTTTTTT.

The chain couples TRBV7-2 to TRBJ1-4; D gene uncertain. The V and J ends lost 4 bases and 0 bases respectively, with 12 bases between them. In germline, CDR1 is SGHTA, CDR2 FQGNSA. CDR3 size: 16 residues. CDR3 nucleotide sequence: TGTGCCAGCAGCTCGTGGGCCCTGTCAACTAATGAAAAACTGTTTTTT. This codes for CASSSWALSTNEKLFF.

This chain connects TRBV9 to TRBJ2-3, with 7 bases that match TRBD1. The ends lost 3 bases at V and 3 bases at J; junction bases unmatched: 7. This CDR3 is 15 amino acids long. Per the germline V gene, CDR1 is SGDLS and CDR2 is YYNGEE. Written as DNA, the CDR3 is TGTGCCAGCAGCGGACAGGGTGGGTGGACAGATACGCAGTATTTT. Residues: CASSGQGGWTDTQYF.

The rearrangement uses TRBV10-2 and TRBJ2-5, with TRBD2 matching over 12 bases. V was pared by 7 bases and J by 2 bases, with 8 bases of the junction left unmatched. This CDR3 is built from 16 residues. Germline CDR1 and CDR2: WSHSY and SAAADI. The CDR3 protein is CASNPRGLAGQETQYF. The CDR3 bases are TGCGCCAGCAACCCCAGAGGACTAGCGGGACAAGAGACCCAGTACTTC.

The rearrangement links TRBV14 to TRBJ2-4; weak D call: TRBD1 (7 bases). Germline V gives CDR1 SGHDN, CDR2 FVKESK. CDR3 size: 15 residues. Trimming removed 6 bases at V and 3 bases at J, with 15 bases between. Written as DNA, the CDR3 is TGTGCCAGCAGTCGCAGGGGGGCCAGCAAAAACATTCAGTACTTC. It encodes CASSRRGASKNIQYF.

This clone showed up just once. V usage is TRBV27 and J usage is TRBJ2-1; 11 nucleotides match TRBD2. The CDR3 covers 16 residues. The ends lost 5 bases at V and 7 bases at J; junction bases unmatched: 10. CDR1 is MNHEY, CDR2 SMNVEV, per germline (reference sequence). CDR3 amino acids: CASSTLAGGPENEQFF. The DNA for the CDR3 is TGTGCCAGCAGTACATTAGCGGGAGGGCCGGAGAATGAGCAGTTCTTC.